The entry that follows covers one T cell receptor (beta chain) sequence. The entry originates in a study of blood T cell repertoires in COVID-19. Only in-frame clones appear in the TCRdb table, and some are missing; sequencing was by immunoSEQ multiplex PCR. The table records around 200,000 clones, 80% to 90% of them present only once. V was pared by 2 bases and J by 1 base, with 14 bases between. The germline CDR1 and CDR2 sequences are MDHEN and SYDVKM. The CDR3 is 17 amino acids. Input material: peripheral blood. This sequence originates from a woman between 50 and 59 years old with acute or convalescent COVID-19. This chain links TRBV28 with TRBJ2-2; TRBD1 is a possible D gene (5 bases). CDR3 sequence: CASSLGWWQGNTGELFF. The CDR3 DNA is TGTGCCAGCAGTTTAGGTTGGTGGCAGGGGAACACCGGGGAGCTGTTTTTT.